The 31 T cell receptor beta chains below were found in one sample sequenced in a study of blood T cell repertoires in COVID-19. The repertoire was sequenced with immunoSEQ multiplex PCR; TCRdb's copy has only in-frame clones and lacks some. Here the sample spans 200,000 to 250,000 clones, around nine tenths being singletons. Sequencing used peripheral blood. These receptor sequences come from a woman aged 55-69 years who had recovered from COVID-19.

The sample holds one count of this clone. This CDR3 is also generated by other DNA sequences in the sample. The chain couples TRBV9 to TRBJ2-7; TRBD2 matches at 14 bases. This CDR3 has 15 residues. Trimming took 4 bases from V and 5 from J; bases not matched to a gene: 5. CDR1 SGDLS and CDR2 YYNGEE come from the germline V gene. The CDR3 nucleotides read TGTGCCAGCAGCCCCCGACTAGCGGGGGGGGACGAGCAGTACTTC. This encodes CASSPRLAGGDEQYF.

The V call is TRBV4-1, the J call TRBJ1-1; no definite D call. The V gene's germline CDR1 is MGHRA and CDR2 YSYEKL. Trimming took off 1 base at V and 4 bases at J, with 10 bases between the two ends. This CDR3 spans 14 amino acids. In DNA, the CDR3 is TGCGCCAGCAGCCAAGTACCTACTACCACTGAAGCTTTCTTT. This sequence encodes CASSQVPTTTEAFF.

The chain uses TRBV5-1 and TRBJ2-5; 9 positions match TRBD2. The CDR3 runs to 16 residues. Trimming cost V 0 bases and J 1 base; bases outside gene matches: 4. From germline, CDR1 is SGHRS and CDR2 YFSETQ. This CDR3 is CASSLEVAGAQETQYF. The CDR3 DNA sequence: TGCGCCAGCAGCTTGGAAGTAGCGGGGGCCCAAGAGACCCAGTACTTC.

This clone was picked up one time. This rearrangement joins TRBV6-5 to TRBJ1-5; 7 bases are shared with TRBD1. This CDR3 is 14 amino acids long. The V gene's germline CDR1 is MNHEY and CDR2 SVGAGI. V gave up 5 bases and J gave up 6 bases; unmatched junction bases: 7. The CDR3 spells CASSRTTGVQPQHF. In DNA, the CDR3 is TGTGCCAGCAGTCGAACAACAGGGGTTCAGCCCCAGCATTTT.

The chain employs TRBV5-4 and TRBJ1-6; 8 bases line up with TRBD1. CDR3 length equals 15 residues. Germline CDR1 is SGHNT and CDR2 is YYREEE (reference sequence). V gave up 4 bases and J gave up 8 bases; unmatched junction bases: 8. CDR3 sequence (DNA): TGTGCCAGCAGCAATGTCGACAGGGGAGATTCACCCCTCCACTTT. Protein sequence: CASSNVDRGDSPLHF.

This clone showed up just a few times. This chain joins TRBV4-2 and TRBJ2-1, with 7 bases lining up with TRBD1. The V segment lost 4 bases and the J segment 8 bases; nucleotides outside the gene matches: 8. Looked up from germline, CDR1 is LGHNA and CDR2 is YNFKEQ. This CDR3 contains 14 residues. The CDR3 loop is CASSPGTAQDEQFF. The DNA for the CDR3 is TGTGCCAGCAGCCCAGGGACAGCCCAAGATGAGCAGTTCTTC.

This clone was observed a few times. This chain links TRBV16 with TRBJ2-1; 7 bases are a match to TRBD1. There are 13 residues in the CDR3. CDR1 is KGHSY and CDR2 is FQNENV in the germline V gene. Germline trimming cut 4 bases from V and 5 bases from J; bases unmatched to any gene: 2. The CDR3 nucleotides read TGTGCCAGCAGCCTGGGACAGAACAATGAGCAGTTCTTC. Residues: CASSLGQNNEQFF.

The V gene is TRBV29-1, the J gene TRBJ2-5; maybe TRBD2 (5 bases). Trimming pared 7 bases from V and 4 bases from J, leaving 16 bases between. CDR1 SQVTM and CDR2 ANQGSEA come from the germline V gene. This CDR3 region has 13 residues. The CDR3 DNA is TGCAGCGGGTCGCGGGTGTGGCGAGAGACCCAGTACTTC. Residues: CSGSRVWRETQYF. Filled out from reference TRBV29-1 and TRBJ2-5, the complete variable domain reads SAVISQKPSRDICQRGTSLTIQCQVDSQVTMMFWYRQQPGQSLTLIATANQGSEATYESGFVIDKFPISRPNLTFSTLTVSNMSPEDSSIYLCSGSRVWRETQYFGPGTRLLVL.

The chain carries TRBV7-9 and TRBJ2-1, with D possibly being TRBD2 (6 bases). Deletions cut 3 bases from V and 2 bases from J, with 11 bases between. Germline V CDR1 and CDR2: SEHNR, FQNEAQ (reference sequence). This CDR3 contains 15 residues. The CDR3 region has the DNA TGTGCCAGCAGCTTGCGGAGGGTTGCCTACAATGAGCAGTTCTTC. Translating gives CASSLRRVAYNEQFF.

V and J are TRBV11-2 and TRBJ2-3; 9 nucleotides match TRBD2. CDR1 and CDR2 from the germline V gene are SGHAT and FQNNGV. V lost 4 bases, J lost 4 bases, and 6 bases stayed unmatched. The length of the CDR3 is 15 residues. The CDR3 sequence: CASSSQAGGADTQYF. DNA for the CDR3: TGTGCCAGCAGCTCCCAGGCGGGGGGGGCAGATACGCAGTATTTT.

The V call is TRBV7-2, the J call TRBJ1-1; TRBD1 agrees at 8 bases. Per germline, CDR1 SGHTA and CDR2 FQGNSA. The CDR3 has 14 residues. The J segment lost 1 base and the V segment lost 6 bases, leaving 4 bases of the junction unmatched. CDR3 protein: CASSVDRANTEAFF. The CDR3 DNA reads TGTGCCAGCAGTGTGGACAGGGCGAACACTGAAGCTTTCTTT.

The chain employs TRBV7-9 and TRBJ2-4; 11 bases are shared with TRBD2. V trimming: 0 bases; J trimming: 12 bases; junction bases outside the gene matches: 4. The CDR3 spans 14 residues. Germline CDR1 reads SEHNR; CDR2 reads FQNEAQ (reference sequence). The CDR3: CASSLAQTSGDQYF. The DNA of the CDR3 is TGTGCCAGCAGCTTAGCGCAGACTAGCGGGGATCAGTACTTC.

In nucleotides, the CDR3 is TGTGCCAGCAGCGTCCGACTAGCGGGGGGCGGCGAGCAGTACTTC. Amino acids: CASSVRLAGGGEQYF. J is TRBJ2-7 and V is TRBV11-2, with 13 bases aligning to TRBD2. CDR1 and CDR2 (germline): SGHAT, FQNNGV. V was pared by 5 bases and J by 6 bases, with 7 bases of the junction left unmatched. The CDR3 consists of 15 residues.

The sample holds a few counts of this clone. The chain links TRBV4-1 to TRBJ1-1, with TRBD1 matching 12 bases. Per germline, CDR1 MGHRA and CDR2 YSYEKL. The CDR3 has 15 amino acids. V lost 10 bases and J lost 0; bases outside the gene matches: 6. CDR3 in DNA: TGCGCCACATCCCGGGACAGGGGGCTGAACACTGAAGCTTTCTTT. Its protein is CATSRDRGLNTEAFF.

As to this clone: The junction does not match germline at one end; this may be a read error. CDR3 bases: TGTGCTAGCAGCTTAGCGGCCGGGAATGAGCAGTTCTTC. This translates into CASSLAAGNEQFF. The genes are TRBV7-7 and TRBJ2-1, with TRBD2 as a possible D gene (6 bases). The CDR3 has 13 amino acids. From germline, CDR1 is SSHAT and CDR2 FNYEAQ (reference sequence).

V and J are TRBV11-3 and TRBJ2-3, with 8 bases identical to TRBD2. The CDR3 loop spans 15 amino acids. The junction had 6 bases not matched to a gene; V was cut back by 5 bases and J by 2 bases. Germline values: CDR1 SGHNT, CDR2 YENEEA. The CDR3 protein is CASSPGGDYTDTQYF. The DNA for the CDR3 is TGTGCCAGCAGCCCCGGGGGGGACTACACAGATACGCAGTATTTT.

This chain joins TRBV4-2 and TRBJ2-7, with TRBD2 as a possible D gene (6 bases). CDR3 length: 14 amino acids. V was cut by 2 bases and J by 0 bases, with 8 bases left in between. Germline V gene sequence: CDR1 LGHNA, CDR2 YNFKEQ. The CDR3 sequence is CASSQTSLSYEQYF. The CDR3 DNA follows: TGTGCCAGCAGCCAAACTAGCCTCTCCTACGAGCAGTACTTC.

The CDR3 region has the DNA TGTGCCAGCAGCCAATCAGGGGGCCAAGAGACCCAGTACTTC. Amino acid sequence: CASSQSGGQETQYF. This sequence joins TRBV3-1 (or the pseudogene TRBV3-2) and TRBJ2-5, with 7 nucleotides matching TRBD1. This CDR3 is 14 amino acids long. In germline, CDR1 is LGHDT, CDR2 YNNKEL (reference sequence). Trimming cost V 2 bases and J 1 base; bases outside gene matches: 1.

This chain uses TRBV28 with TRBJ1-4; D remains unclear. The CDR3 has 14 amino acids. V lost 3 bases and J 0 bases, leaving 5 bases between the germline ends. Germline assignment: CDR1 MDHEN and CDR2 SYDVKM. This CDR3 is CASSLPTTNEKLFF. The DNA of the CDR3 is TGTGCCAGCAGTTTGCCTACAACTAATGAAAAACTGTTTTTT.

This chain uses TRBV29-1 with TRBJ2-2; 7 nucleotides agree with TRBD1. CDR3 length equals 15 residues. The junction had 9 bases not matched to a gene; V was cut back by 2 bases and J by 6 bases. From germline, CDR1 is SQVTM and CDR2 ANQGSEA. Written as DNA, the CDR3 is TGCAGCGTTGAAATCGGGACAGTCGCGGCCGGGGAGCTGTTTTTT. Translating gives CSVEIGTVAAGELFF.

In this sample, this clone turned up a few times. The gene calls are TRBV2 and TRBJ1-2, with 7 bases lining up with TRBD1. The J segment lost 2 bases and the V segment lost 7 bases, leaving 10 bases of the junction unmatched. The CDR3 sequence is 15 residues long. Looked up from germline, CDR1 is SNHLY and CDR2 is FYNNEI. Written as DNA, the CDR3 is TGTGCCAGCACGGACAGGACGGTCGAAAACTATGGCTACACCTTC. Its protein product is CASTDRTVENYGYTF.

This sequence joins TRBV4-3 and TRBJ2-7, with 9 bases identical to TRBD1. With V trimmed by 4 bases and J by 4 bases, 14 bases remained unmatched. The length of the CDR3 is 17 residues. Germline V gene sequence: CDR1 LGHNA, CDR2 YSLEER. For the CDR3, the DNA is TGCGCCAGCAGCCGAGAGATTCGCGGGACAGGGTGGTACGAGCAGTACTTC. Its protein product is CASSREIRGTGWYEQYF.

In DNA, the CDR3 is TGTGCCAGCAGTGACGGGACATTCAGCTCCTACGAGCAGTACTTC. Translating gives CASSDGTFSSYEQYF. V and J are TRBV2 and TRBJ2-7, with D possibly TRBD1 on 6 matching bases. CDR1 and CDR2 (germline): SNHLY, FYNNEI. CDR3 size: 15 residues. V lost 3 bases, J lost 0 bases, and 12 bases lay in between.

J is TRBJ2-3 and V is TRBV5-1; TRBD2 agrees at 9 bases. V was pared by 1 base and J by 3 bases, with 0 bases of the junction left unmatched. The CDR3 extends over 14 amino acids. Germline V gives CDR1 SGHRS, CDR2 YFSETQ. In DNA, the CDR3 is TGCGCCAGCAGCTTGACTAGCGGGACAGATACGCAGTATTTT. Protein: CASSLTSGTDTQYF.

J is TRBJ1-5 and V is TRBV18; 7 nucleotides match TRBD1. The length of the CDR3 is 15 residues. CDR1 and CDR2 (germline): KGHSH, LQKENI. The junction had 5 bases not matched to a gene; V was cut back by 5 bases and J by 1 base. The CDR3 loop reads CASSKGALSNQPQHF. The CDR3 DNA is TGTGCCAGCTCAAAGGGGGCTTTAAGCAATCAGCCCCAGCATTTT. The variable domain in full, completed from reference TRBV18 and TRBJ1-5, reads NAGVMQNPRHLVRRRGQEARLRCSPMKGHSHVYWYRQLPEEGLKFMVYLQKENIIDESGMPKERFSAEFPKEGPSILRIQQVVRGDSAAYFCASSKGALSNQPQHFGDGTRLSIL.

The genes are TRBV9 and TRBJ2-1; 11 nucleotides line up with TRBD1. V lost 4 bases to trimming and J lost 13 bases; unmatched junction nucleotides: 7. CDR1 SGDLS and CDR2 YYNGEE come from the germline V gene. CDR3 length: 13 residues. CDR3 DNA: TGTGCCAGCAGCACCCCGGGACAGGGGGGACAGTTCTTC. Its translation is CASSTPGQGGQFF. The full variable domain, in which reference TRBV9 and TRBJ2-1 provide the parts outside the CDR3, is DSGVTQTPKHLITATGQRVTLRCSPRSGDLSVYWYQQSLDQGLQFLIQYYNGEERAKGNILERFSAQQFPDLHSELNLSSLELGDSALYFCASSTPGQGGQFFGPGTRLTVL.

The rearrangement links TRBV10-3 to TRBJ1-1; a weak D match, TRBD1 (6 bases). V lost 4 bases to trimming and J lost 1 base, with 7 bases between them. The CDR3 spans 13 residues. Germline CDR1 reads ENHRY; CDR2 reads SYGVKD. The CDR3 nucleotides are TGTGCCATCAGTGGGACAGAGAACACTGAAGCTTTCTTT. It is translated as CAISGTENTEAFF.

A single count supports this clone. At the DNA level, this CDR3 is encoded by other sequences in the same sample as well. The chain employs TRBV12-3 or TRBV12-4 and TRBJ1-1; D is ambiguous. This CDR3 is 13 amino acids long. V was pared by 3 bases and J by 2 bases, with 7 bases between. CDR3: CASSLGGNTEAFF. CDR3 in DNA: TGTGCCAGCAGTTTGGGAGGAAACACTGAAGCTTTCTTT.

The chain employs TRBV11-2 and TRBJ2-1; 8 bases map to TRBD2. Germline V gene lookup returns CDR1 SGHAT and CDR2 FQNNGV. V lost 6 bases, J lost 3 bases, and 10 bases stayed unmatched. There are 16 residues in the CDR3. The CDR3: CASSYYGGAFYNEQFF. CDR3 bases: TGTGCCAGCAGTTATTACGGGGGGGCATTCTACAATGAGCAGTTCTTC.

The chain carries TRBV2 and TRBJ2-5; D ambiguous. With 4 bases removed from V and 5 bases from J, the gap between germline ends came to 11 bases. The CDR3 consists of 13 residues. Germline-derived CDR1 and CDR2 are SNHLY and FYNNEI. This chain's CDR3 is CASSGSSRETQYF. In DNA, the CDR3 is TGTGCCAGCAGTGGATCCTCTCGGGAGACCCAGTACTTC.

This clone was observed a handful of times. The chain recombines TRBV6-1 with TRBJ1-2; 7 nucleotides line up with TRBD1. Germline trimming cut 0 bases from V and 8 bases from J; bases unmatched to any gene: 9. The CDR3 runs to 15 residues. Per germline, CDR1 MNHNS and CDR2 SASEGT. For the CDR3, the DNA is TGTGCCAGCAGTGAAGCGCTTCAGGGGGGTTACGGCTACACCTTC. Protein sequence: CASSEALQGGYGYTF.